The 25 T cell receptor beta chains below all came from one sample that was sequenced in a study of cytomegalovirus exposure and HLA in healthy donors. The PCR had 60 Vbeta and 13 Jbeta primers. Measured with immunoSEQ multiplex PCR; TCRdb has only the in-frame clones, and not every one. In the table there are 230,000 or so clones, 80% to 95% of which are singletons. Material: PBMCs. Receptors were obtained from a girl aged 2 to 9 in good health and CMV-seronegative.

The chain joins TRBV7-8 to TRBJ1-2; tentative D call: TRBD1 (6 bases). Per the germline V gene, CDR1 is SGHVS and CDR2 is FQNEAQ. Trimming pared 1 base from V and 4 bases from J, leaving 19 bases between. The CDR3 length is 17 residues. CDR3 sequence: CASSLESGGRGGYGYTF. In DNA form, the CDR3 reads TGTGCCAGCAGCTTAGAAAGTGGGGGGCGCGGGGGCTATGGCTACACCTTC.

CDR3 DNA: TGCGCCAGCAGCTTACAGGCGGGGGAGACCCAGTACTTC. This gives the protein CASSLQAGETQYF. J is TRBJ2-5 and V is TRBV5-1; D may be TRBD2 (6 bases). The V gene lost 2 bases and the J gene lost 5 bases, with 10 bases spanning the gap. Per the germline V gene, CDR1 is SGHRS and CDR2 is YFSETQ. This CDR3 has 13 residues.

This sequence joins TRBV11-2 and TRBJ2-3, with a tentative D call TRBD1 (5 bases). V was cut by 7 bases and J by 5 bases, with 13 bases left in between. The CDR3 is 13 amino acids. CDR1 is SGHAT and CDR2 is FQNNGV in the germline V gene. CDR3 protein: CASTNRWEDTQYF. DNA for the CDR3: TGTGCCAGCACGAACAGGTGGGAAGATACGCAGTATTTT.

This clone turned up a few times. The chain recombines TRBV6-6 with TRBJ1-5, with 7 bases matching TRBD1. The CDR3 runs to 14 residues. CDR1 is MNHNY, CDR2 SVGAGI, per germline (reference sequence). J lost 0 bases, V lost 8 bases, and 4 bases had no gene match. For the CDR3, the DNA is TGTGCCAGCCTTGACAGGGTTAGCAATCAGCCCCAGCATTTT. Its translation is CASLDRVSNQPQHF.

This rearrangement joins TRBV28 to TRBJ2-7, with 7 bases aligning to TRBD2. Germline loops: CDR1 MDHEN, CDR2 SYDVKM. The trim removed 11 bases at V and 0 bases at J, leaving 16 bases unmatched. The CDR3 covers 16 residues. DNA for the CDR3: TGTGCCTCGGAGGGAGGCGCGGGGGTTCCCTCCTACGAGCAGTACTTC. This translates into CASEGGAGVPSYEQYF.

The chain recombines TRBV6-6 with TRBJ2-2, with a weak D call TRBD1 (5 bases). CDR1 and CDR2 (germline): MNHNY, SVGAGI (reference sequence). CDR3 length: 16 residues. Trimming removed 0 bases from V and 6 bases from J, with 14 bases in between. The CDR3 DNA is TGTGCCAGCAGTTACTCGCCCCAGGGTGGGGCCGGGGAGCTGTTTTTT. The encoded protein is CASSYSPQGGAGELFF.

The chain is built from TRBV6-1 and TRBJ1-6; tentative D call: TRBD1 (5 bases). The CDR3 sequence is 13 residues long. V was shortened by 4 bases and J by 7 bases, with 8 bases between the two germline ends. Germline V gene sequence: CDR1 MNHNS, CDR2 SASEGT. CDR3 coding DNA: TGTGCCAGCAGTGGGGGGGGGAATTCACCCCTCCACTTT. Amino acids: CASSGGGNSPLHF.

This chain joins TRBV27 and TRBJ1-6, with no clear D. Germline V gives CDR1 MNHEY, CDR2 SMNVEV (reference sequence). The length of the CDR3 is 15 residues. V lost 4 bases and J 0 bases, leaving 7 bases between the germline ends. The CDR3 here is CASSSRDSYNSPLHF. DNA of the CDR3: TGTGCCAGCAGTTCGCGGGACTCCTATAATTCACCCCTCCACTTT.

J is TRBJ2-5 and V is TRBV30, with 11 bases lining up with TRBD2. The CDR3 is 18 residues long. The germline CDR1 and CDR2 sequences are GTSNPN and SVGIG (reference sequence). Trimming removed 3 bases from V and 6 bases from J; junction bases left unmatched: 18. The CDR3 reads CAWSYSWGTSGKSKTQYF. CDR3 bases: TGTGCCTGGAGCTATTCTTGGGGGACTAGCGGAAAGAGCAAGACCCAGTACTTC.

The V and J genes are TRBV5-1 and TRBJ2-4; TRBD2 matches at 12 bases. V lost 4 bases and J lost 2; bases outside the gene matches: 22. The CDR3 totals 22 residues. The germline CDR1 and CDR2 sequences are SGHRS and YFSETQ. CDR3 loop: CASSNPPGLAGGPPLTKNIQYF. In nucleotides, the CDR3 is TGCGCCAGCAGCAACCCTCCGGGGCTAGCGGGAGGGCCTCCTTTGACCAAAAACATTCAGTACTTC.

The rearrangement uses TRBV7-2 and TRBJ2-7; 10 bases align to TRBD1. J lost 5 bases, V lost 6 bases, and 7 bases had no gene match. CDR1 and CDR2 (germline): SGHTA, FQGNSA. The CDR3 loop spans 14 amino acids. This CDR3 reads CASRPGTGVHEQYF. The DNA for the CDR3 is TGTGCCAGCAGACCCGGGACAGGGGTCCACGAGCAGTACTTC. Complete variable domain (other parts from reference TRBV7-2 and TRBJ2-7): GAGVSQSPSNKVTEKGKDVELRCDPISGHTALYWYRQSLGQGLEFLIYFQGNSAPDKSGLPSDRFSAERTGGSVSTLTIQRTQQEDSAVYLCASRPGTGVHEQYFGPGTRLTVT.

Only a few counts were recorded for this clone. The chain joins TRBV29-1 to TRBJ2-1, with TRBD1 matching 10 bases. V dropped 4 bases and J dropped 2; count of bases not matched to a gene: 11. In germline, CDR1 is SQVTM, CDR2 ANQGSEA. This CDR3 region has 17 residues. CDR3: CSVVPGQGLSAYNEQFF. The CDR3, as DNA: TGCAGCGTTGTCCCGGGACAGGGGTTGAGCGCCTACAATGAGCAGTTCTTC.

The chain links TRBV18 to TRBJ1-4; D is ambiguous. Looked up from germline, CDR1 is KGHSH and CDR2 is LQKENI. The CDR3 sequence is 12 residues long. The V and J ends lost 2 bases and 5 bases respectively, with 3 bases between them. The CDR3 reads CASSPSNEKLFF. The DNA of the CDR3 is TGTGCCAGCTCACCATCGAATGAAAAACTGTTTTTT. Full variable domain (missing parts from reference TRBV18 and TRBJ1-4): NAGVMQNPRHLVRRRGQEARLRCSPMKGHSHVYWYRQLPEEGLKFMVYLQKENIIDESGMPKERFSAEFPKEGPSILRIQQVVRGDSAAYFCASSPSNEKLFFGSGTQLSVL.

The rearrangement joins TRBV2 to TRBJ2-1, with a possible D match to TRBD2 (5 bases). The CDR3 runs to 14 residues. V dropped 10 bases and J dropped 9 bases, with 22 bases sitting between them. Germline values: CDR1 SNHLY, CDR2 FYNNEI. The chain's CDR3 is CANSGQNGVIEQFF. The CDR3 DNA reads TGTGCCAACTCTGGCCAGAACGGGGTTATTGAGCAGTTCTTC.

The J gene is TRBJ1-1, the V gene TRBV19, with TRBD1 as a possible D gene (6 bases). V dropped 4 bases and J dropped 0 bases, with 15 bases sitting between them. The CDR3 is 16 residues long. Germline V gene sequence: CDR1 LNHDA, CDR2 SQIVND (reference sequence). The CDR3 sequence: CASSTLGQLMNTEAFF. As DNA, the CDR3 is TGTGCCAGTAGTACTTTAGGACAGCTCATGAACACTGAAGCTTTCTTT.

Note on this clone: At one of its ends the junction is not consistent with the germline gene, which may arise from a read error. The chain uses TRBV2 and TRBJ2-5; no clear D gene. Germline V lookup: CDR1 SNHLY, CDR2 FYNNEI. The CDR3 consists of 10 residues. This CDR3 reads CASSEETQYF. DNA of the CDR3: TGTGCCAGCAGTGAGGAGACTCAGTACTTC. Complete variable domain (other parts from reference TRBV2 and TRBJ2-5): EPEVTQTPSHQVTQMGQEVILRCVPISNHLYFYWYRQILGQKVEFLVSFYNNEISEKSEIFDDQFSVERPDGSNFTLKIRSTKLEDSAMYFCASSEETQYFGPGTRLLVL.

This clone was picked up one time. This rearrangement joins TRBV30 to TRBJ2-7, with 11 nucleotides matching TRBD1. The germline gives CDR1 GTSNPN, CDR2 SVGIG (reference sequence). With V trimmed by 3 bases and J by 7 bases, 2 bases remained unmatched. The CDR3 totals 12 residues. Here the CDR3 DNA reads TGTGCCTGGAGGGGGACAGGGGGGGAGCAGTACTTC. The encoded protein is CAWRGTGGEQYF.

This sequence joins TRBV19 and TRBJ2-1, with a tentative D call TRBD1 (5 bases). Between the trimmed V and J ends, which lost 1 base and 6 bases, there was a span of 13 bases. Germline-derived CDR1 and CDR2 are LNHDA and SQIVND (reference sequence). CDR3 length: 15 amino acids. In DNA, the CDR3 is TGTGCCAGTAGTATAGGGCACGGACACGGCAATGAGCAGTTCTTC. Translation gives CASSIGHGHGNEQFF.

The chain links TRBV5-1 to TRBJ2-5; TRBD2 matches 7 bases. V was clipped by 3 bases and J by 5 bases; unmatched bases: 1. Germline V CDR1 and CDR2: SGHRS, YFSETQ. This CDR3 has 12 residues. Here the CDR3 reads CASSSRGETQYF. In DNA form, the CDR3 reads TGCGCCAGCAGCTCGCGGGGGGAGACCCAGTACTTC.

The J gene is TRBJ2-1, the V gene TRBV2; D possibly corresponds to TRBD1 (6 bases). The germline gives CDR1 SNHLY, CDR2 FYNNEI. This CDR3 has 13 residues. The V gene lost 2 bases and the J gene lost 8 bases, with 10 bases spanning the gap. CDR3 DNA: TGTGCCAGCAGTGAAACAGGGTACGATGAGCAGTTCTTC. This sequence encodes CASSETGYDEQFF.

This rearrangement joins TRBV28 to TRBJ1-2, with D perhaps TRBD1 (6 bases). Germline-derived CDR1 and CDR2 are MDHEN and SYDVKM. Trimming removed 7 bases from V and 6 bases from J, with 12 bases in between. CDR3 length: 12 residues. The CDR3 DNA is TGTGCCAGCACCATAGGGGGAAATGGCTACACCTTC. Its translation: CASTIGGNGYTF.

This chain uses TRBV5-1 with TRBJ2-6, with D hard to call. Germline CDR1 is SGHRS and CDR2 is YFSETQ. The CDR3 length is 15 residues. Trimming shortened V by 0 bases and J by 0 bases, and 4 bases separated the two germline ends. CDR3 residues: CASSLVVSGANVLTF. As DNA, the CDR3 is TGCGCCAGCAGCTTGGTAGTCTCTGGGGCCAACGTCCTGACTTTC.

This clone has more than one count but fewer than ten. The chain links TRBV29-1 to TRBJ2-1, with 8 bases fitting TRBD2. V lost 2 bases and J lost 10; bases outside the gene matches: 10. In germline, CDR1 is SQVTM, CDR2 ANQGSEA. The CDR3 is 14 amino acids. This chain's CDR3 is CSVEHSGAGGEQFF. The CDR3 DNA sequence: TGCAGCGTTGAACATAGCGGGGCCGGGGGGGAGCAGTTCTTC.

The V and J genes are TRBV7-2 and TRBJ2-5, with 7 positions matching TRBD2. J gave up 5 bases and V 5 bases, and 11 bases lay outside the gene matches. The germline V gene has CDR1 SGHTA and CDR2 FQGNSA. The CDR3 sequence is 15 residues long. CDR3 in amino acids: CASSLWEGPEETQYF. The CDR3 DNA is TGTGCCAGCAGCCTTTGGGAGGGGCCCGAGGAGACCCAGTACTTC.

The chain carries TRBV7-2 and TRBJ2-7; the match to TRBD2 covers 8 bases. Germline V gene data show CDR1 as SGHTA and CDR2 as FQGNSA. The CDR3 consists of 14 residues. Trimming at V came to 8 bases and at J to 6 bases, leaving 12 bases not matched to a gene. In DNA form, the CDR3 reads TGTGCCAGCCGCGGTAGCGGGAATATATTCGAGCAGTACTTC. The encoded protein is CASRGSGNIFEQYF.